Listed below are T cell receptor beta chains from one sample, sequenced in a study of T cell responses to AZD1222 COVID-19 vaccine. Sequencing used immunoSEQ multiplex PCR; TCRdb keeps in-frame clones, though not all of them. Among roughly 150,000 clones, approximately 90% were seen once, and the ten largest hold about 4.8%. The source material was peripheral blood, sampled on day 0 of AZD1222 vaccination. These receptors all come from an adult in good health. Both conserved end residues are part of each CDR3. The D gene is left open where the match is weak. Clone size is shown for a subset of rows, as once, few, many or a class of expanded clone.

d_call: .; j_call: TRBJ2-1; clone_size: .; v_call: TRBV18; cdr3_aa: CASSPPQGWHEQFF; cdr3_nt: TGTGCCAGCTCACCACCTCAGGGTTGGCATGAGCAGTTCTTC
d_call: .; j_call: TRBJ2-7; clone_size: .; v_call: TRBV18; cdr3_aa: CASSSDRAYEQYF; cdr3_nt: TGTGCCAGCTCAAGTGACAGAGCCTACGAGCAGTACTTC
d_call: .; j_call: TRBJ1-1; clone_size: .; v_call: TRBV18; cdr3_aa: CASSQAWGNTEAFF; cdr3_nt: TGTGCCAGCTCGCAGGCGTGGGGGAACACTGAAGCTTTCTTT
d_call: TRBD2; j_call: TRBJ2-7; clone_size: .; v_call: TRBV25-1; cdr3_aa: CASSDLSGRSSYEQYF; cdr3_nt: TGTGCCAGCAGTGATCTTAGCGGGAGGAGCTCCTACGAGCAGTACTTC
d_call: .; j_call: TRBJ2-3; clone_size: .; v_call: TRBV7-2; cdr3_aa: CASSTSSSTDTQYF; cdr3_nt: TGTGCCAGCAGCACTAGCTCGAGCACAGATACGCAGTATTTT
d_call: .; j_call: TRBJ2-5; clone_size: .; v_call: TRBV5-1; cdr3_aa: CASTGTDQETQYF; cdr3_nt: TGCGCCAGCACCGGGACGGACCAAGAGACCCAGTACTTC
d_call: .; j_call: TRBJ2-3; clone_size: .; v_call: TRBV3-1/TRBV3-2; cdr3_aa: CASSQVGVSTDTQYF; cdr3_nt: TGTGCCAGCAGCCAAGTAGGAGTCAGCACAGATACGCAGTATTTT
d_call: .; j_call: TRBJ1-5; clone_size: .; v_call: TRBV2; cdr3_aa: CASQFRVRQPQHF; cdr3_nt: TGTGCCAGCCAGTTCAGGGTCCGTCAGCCCCAGCATTTT
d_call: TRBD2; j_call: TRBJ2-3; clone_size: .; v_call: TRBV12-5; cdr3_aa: CASGLGSGRAADTQYF; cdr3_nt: TGTGCTAGTGGTTTGGGTAGCGGGAGGGCCGCAGATACGCAGTATTTT
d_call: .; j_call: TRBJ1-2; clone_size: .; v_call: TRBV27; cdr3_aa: CASSPIRANYGYTF; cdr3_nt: TGTGCCAGCAGCCCGATACGGGCTAACTATGGCTACACCTTC
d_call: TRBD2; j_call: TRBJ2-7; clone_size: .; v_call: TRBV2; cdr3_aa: CASARETSGNYEQYF; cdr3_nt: TGTGCCAGCGCCAGAGAGACTAGCGGTAACTACGAGCAGTACTTC
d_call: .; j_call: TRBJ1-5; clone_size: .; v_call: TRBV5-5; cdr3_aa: CASSSIPGARGSNQPQHF; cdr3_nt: TGTGCCAGCAGTTCTATCCCAGGGGCGAGGGGGAGCAATCAGCCCCAGCATTTT
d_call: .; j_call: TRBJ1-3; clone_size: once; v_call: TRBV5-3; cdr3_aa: CARSCRTGQLSGNTIYF; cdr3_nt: TGTGCCAGAAGCTGCAGAACAGGACAGCTCTCTGGAAACACCATATATTTT
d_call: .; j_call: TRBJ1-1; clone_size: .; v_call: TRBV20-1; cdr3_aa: CSARDRTEAFF; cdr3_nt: TGCAGTGCTAGAGATCGGACTGAAGCTTTCTTT
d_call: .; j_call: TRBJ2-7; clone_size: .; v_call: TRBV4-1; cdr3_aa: CASSQVNGVSYEQYF; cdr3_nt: TGCGCCAGCAGCCAAGTAAACGGGGTTTCCTACGAGCAGTACTTC
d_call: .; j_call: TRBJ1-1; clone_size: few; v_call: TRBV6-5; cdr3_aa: CASSYNRDKGDAFF; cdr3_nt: TGTGCCAGCAGTTACAACAGGGACAAGGGGGATGCTTTCTTT
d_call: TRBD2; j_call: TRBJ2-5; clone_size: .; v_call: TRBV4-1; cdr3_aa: CASSRGIIRAGGGLGETQYF; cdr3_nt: TGCGCCAGCAGCCGGGGAATAATTCGGGCGGGAGGGGGGTTAGGAGAGACCCAGTACTTC
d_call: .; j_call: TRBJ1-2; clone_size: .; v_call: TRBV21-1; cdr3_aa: CASSKGLGGGINYGYTF; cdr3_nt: TGTGCCAGCAGCAAAGGCTTGGGAGGGGGCATCAACTATGGCTACACCTTC
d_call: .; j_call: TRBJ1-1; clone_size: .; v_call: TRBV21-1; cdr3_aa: CASSKGGRSLRTEAFF; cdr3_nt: TGTGCCAGCAGCAAAGGGGGAAGAAGTTTGCGTACTGAAGCTTTCTTT
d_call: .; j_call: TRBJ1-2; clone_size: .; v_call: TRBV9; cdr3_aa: CASSDPSSGHYGYTF; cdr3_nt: TGTGCCAGCAGCGATCCCTCATCGGGGCACTATGGCTACACCTTC
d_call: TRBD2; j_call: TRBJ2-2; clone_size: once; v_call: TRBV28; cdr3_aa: CASSPGDRERTSGGRDTGELFF; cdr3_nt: TGTGCCAGCAGTCCGGGGGACAGAGAAAGGACTAGCGGGGGGCGCGACACCGGGGAGCTGTTTTTT
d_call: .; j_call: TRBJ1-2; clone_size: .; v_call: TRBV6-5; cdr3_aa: CATALRRTAYGYTF; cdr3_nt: TGTGCCACCGCCCTCCGCCGGACAGCCTATGGCTACACCTTC
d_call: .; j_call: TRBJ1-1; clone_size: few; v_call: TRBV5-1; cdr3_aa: CASSLRPGGTNTEAFF; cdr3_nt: TGCGCCAGCAGCCTTCGACCGGGCGGAACGAACACTGAAGCTTTCTTT
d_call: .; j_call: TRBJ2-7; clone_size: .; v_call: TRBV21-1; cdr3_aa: CASSKWGTSGVGYEQYF; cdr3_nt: TGTGCCAGCAGCAAATGGGGGACTAGCGGGGTAGGATACGAGCAGTACTTC
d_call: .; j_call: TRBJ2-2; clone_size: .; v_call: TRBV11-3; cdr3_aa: CASSLRPVETGELFF; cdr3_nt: TGTGCCAGCAGCTTAAGGCCGGTGGAGACCGGGGAGCTGTTTTTT
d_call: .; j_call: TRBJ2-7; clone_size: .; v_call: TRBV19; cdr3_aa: CASSPGISIEQYF; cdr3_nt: TGTGCCAGTAGCCCAGGAATTTCGATCGAGCAGTACTTC
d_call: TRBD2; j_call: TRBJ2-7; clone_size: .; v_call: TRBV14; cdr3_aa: CASSQADFSGRRYEQYF; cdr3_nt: TGTGCCAGCAGCCAAGCCGATTTTAGCGGGAGGAGGTACGAGCAGTACTTC
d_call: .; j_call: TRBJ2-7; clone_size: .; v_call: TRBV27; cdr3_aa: CASSLASRSYEQYF; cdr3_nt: TGTGCCAGCAGTTTGGCCAGTCGTTCCTACGAGCAGTACTTC
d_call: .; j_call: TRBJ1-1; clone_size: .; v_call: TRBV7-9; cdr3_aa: CASSLVFTGSGNTEAFF; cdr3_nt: TGTGCCAGCAGCTTAGTATTTACGGGGTCGGGGAACACTGAAGCTTTCTTT
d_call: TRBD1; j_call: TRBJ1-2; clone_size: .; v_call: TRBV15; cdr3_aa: CATSRDRNGYTF; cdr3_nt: TGTGCCACCAGCAGGGACAGGAATGGCTACACCTTC
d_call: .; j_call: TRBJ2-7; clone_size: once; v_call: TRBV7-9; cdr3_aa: CASSLPQGPYEQYF; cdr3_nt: TGTGCCAGCAGCTTACCCCAGGGACCCTACGAGCAGTACTTC
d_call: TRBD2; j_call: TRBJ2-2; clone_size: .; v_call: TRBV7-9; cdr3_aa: CASSLAPSGSTGELFF; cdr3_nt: TGTGCCAGCAGCTTAGCTCCTAGCGGGAGTACCGGGGAGCTGTTTTTT
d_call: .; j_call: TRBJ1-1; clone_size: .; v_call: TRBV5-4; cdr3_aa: CASSLAGGNTEAFF; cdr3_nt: TGTGCCAGCAGCTTGGCCGGCGGTAACACTGAAGCTTTCTTT
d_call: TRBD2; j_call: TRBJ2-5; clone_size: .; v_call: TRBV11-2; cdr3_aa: CASSLDLPHLSGRGAQYF; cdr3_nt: TGTGCCAGCAGCTTAGACCTCCCACATCTTAGCGGGAGGGGGGCCCAGTACTTC
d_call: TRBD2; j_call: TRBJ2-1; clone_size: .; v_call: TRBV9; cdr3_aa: CASSVPGGYNEQFF; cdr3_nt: TGTGCCAGCAGCGTACCGGGAGGGTACAATGAGCAGTTCTTC
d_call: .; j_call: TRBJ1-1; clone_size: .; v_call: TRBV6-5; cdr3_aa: CASSFEGGSEAFF; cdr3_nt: TGTGCCAGCAGTTTCGAGGGGGGATCTGAAGCTTTCTTT
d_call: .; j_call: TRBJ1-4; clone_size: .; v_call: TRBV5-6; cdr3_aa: CASSFQGPTNEKLFF; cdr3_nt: TGTGCCAGCAGCTTCCAAGGGCCAACTAATGAAAAACTGTTTTTT
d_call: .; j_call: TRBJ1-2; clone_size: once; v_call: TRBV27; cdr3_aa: CASSLKAPQGRNGYTF; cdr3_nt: TGTGCCAGCAGTCTAAAAGCCCCACAGGGTCGTAACGGCTACACCTTC
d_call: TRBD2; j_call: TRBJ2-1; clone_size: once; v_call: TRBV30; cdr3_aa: CAWASAGAIYNEQFF; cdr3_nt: TGTGCCTGGGCGTCAGCGGGGGCAATCTACAATGAGCAGTTCTTC
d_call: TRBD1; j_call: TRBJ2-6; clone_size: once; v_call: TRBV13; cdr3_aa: CASSLQDREPSGANVLTF; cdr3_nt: TGTGCCAGCAGCTTGCAGGACAGGGAGCCCTCTGGGGCCAACGTCCTGACTTTC
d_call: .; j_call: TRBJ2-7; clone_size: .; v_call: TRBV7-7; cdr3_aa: CASSLRRGAAYEQYF; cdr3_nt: TGTGCTAGCAGCTTACGTCGGGGGGCAGCCTACGAGCAGTACTTC
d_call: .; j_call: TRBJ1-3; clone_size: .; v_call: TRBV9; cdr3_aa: CASSVALQGNTIYF; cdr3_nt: TGTGCCAGCAGCGTAGCTCTGCAGGGAAACACCATATATTTT
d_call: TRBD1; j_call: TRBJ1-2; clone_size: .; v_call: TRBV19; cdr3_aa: CASSTQRTGRTYGYTF; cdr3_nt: TGTGCCAGTAGTACTCAGAGGACAGGGCGGACATATGGCTACACCTTC
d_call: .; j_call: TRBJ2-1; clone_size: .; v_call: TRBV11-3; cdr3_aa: CASSLSQNNEQFF; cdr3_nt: TGTGCCAGCAGCTTGTCCCAGAACAATGAGCAGTTCTTC
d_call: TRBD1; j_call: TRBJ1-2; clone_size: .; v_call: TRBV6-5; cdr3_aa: CASTKGQGNYGYTF; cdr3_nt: TGTGCCAGCACCAAGGGACAGGGGAACTATGGCTACACCTTC
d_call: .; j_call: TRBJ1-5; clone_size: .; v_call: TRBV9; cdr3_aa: CASSVEGGSNQPQHF; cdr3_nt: TGTGCCAGCAGCGTAGAGGGGGGCAGCAATCAGCCCCAGCATTTT
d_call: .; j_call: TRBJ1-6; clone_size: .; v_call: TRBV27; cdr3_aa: CASSIQGTSYNSPLHF; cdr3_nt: TGTGCCAGCAGCATCCAGGGAACCTCCTATAATTCACCCCTCCACTTT
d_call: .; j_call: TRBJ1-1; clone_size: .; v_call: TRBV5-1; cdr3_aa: CASSLGQVTFNTEAFF; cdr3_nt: TGCGCCAGCAGCTTGGGACAGGTGACCTTTAACACTGAAGCTTTCTTT
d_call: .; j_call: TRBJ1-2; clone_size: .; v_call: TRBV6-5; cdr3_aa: CASSYSPRGGNYGYTF; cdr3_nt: TGTGCCAGCAGTTACTCGCCGCGGGGTGGGAACTATGGCTACACCTTC
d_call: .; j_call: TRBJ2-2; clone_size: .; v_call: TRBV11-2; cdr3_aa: CASIQLGAGRSGELFF; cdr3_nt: TGTGCCAGCATCCAATTAGGGGCGGGGCGTTCCGGGGAGCTGTTTTTT